These 26 T cell receptor beta chains originate from one sample sequenced in a study of shared T cell receptors in the human thymus. Some clones are missing from TCRdb's copy, which holds only in-frame ones; the method was immunoSEQ multiplex PCR. The repertoire holds more than 300,000 clones, with 95% as singletons. Sequencing was done on a sample of thymocytes. The receptors derive from a human donor.

The chain combines TRBV7-3 with TRBJ1-1, with 11 bases that match TRBD1. CDR3 length: 20 residues. J was trimmed by 5 bases and V by 4 bases; bases with no gene match: 21. Germline loops: CDR1 SGHTA, CDR2 FQGTGA. This chain's CDR3 is CASSSHLTGQGAMFGTEAFF. The DNA for the CDR3 is TGTGCCAGCAGCTCTCATCTAACCGGACAGGGGGCGATGTTTGGAACTGAAGCTTTCTTT.

The chain recombines TRBV18 with TRBJ1-1; D perhaps matches TRBD1 (6 bases). This CDR3 has 16 residues. V was clipped by 4 bases and J by 1 base, with 16 bases between them. Germline V CDR1 and CDR2: KGHSH, LQKENI. Written as DNA, the CDR3 is TGTGCCAGCTCACTGCCGAGGGGGTTAAAGAACACTGAAGCTTTCTTT. Translated: CASSLPRGLKNTEAFF.

The chain links TRBV11-2 to TRBJ1-2; TRBD1 might be the D (5 bases). Trimming shortened V by 5 bases and J by 4 bases, and 11 bases separated the two germline ends. The CDR3 loop spans 13 amino acids. Germline CDR1 and CDR2: SGHAT and FQNNGV. For the CDR3, the DNA is TGTGCCAGCAGCGCGGGACCGGGCTATGGCTACACCTTC. Translated, it gives CASSAGPGYGYTF.

This clone was seen only once. The chain is built from TRBV11-2 and TRBJ2-3, with 12 positions matching TRBD2. The CDR3 runs to 19 residues. After removal of 4 bases from V and 3 bases from J, the junction contained 14 bases not matched to a gene. CDR1 is SGHAT and CDR2 is FQNNGV in the germline V gene. CDR3 bases: TGTGCCAGCAGCTCAGTACCGAAGACTAGCGGGAGAGGTACAGATACGCAGTATTTT. It yields the protein CASSSVPKTSGRGTDTQYF. Variable domain in full (rest from reference TRBV11-2 and TRBJ2-3): EAGVAQSPRYKIIEKRQSVAFWCNPISGHATLYWYQQILGQGPKLLIQFQNNGVVDDSQLPKDRFSAERLKGVDSTLKIQPAKLEDSAVYLCASSSVPKTSGRGTDTQYFGPGTRLTVL.

The count of this clone is one. The genes are TRBV6-6 and TRBJ1-1; no clear D gene. The CDR3 runs 13 residues. Germline loops: CDR1 MNHNY, CDR2 SVGAGI (reference sequence). Between the trimmed V and J ends, which lost 5 bases and 5 bases, there was a span of 12 bases. The CDR3, as DNA: TGTGCCAGCAGTCAACCAGACGATACTGAAGCTTTCTTT. It specifies CASSQPDDTEAFF.

The V gene is TRBV27, the J gene TRBJ1-4; D gene unclear. There are 15 residues in the CDR3. Trimming removed 4 bases from V and 4 bases from J, with 13 bases in between. In germline, CDR1 is MNHEY, CDR2 SMNVEV (reference sequence). The CDR3 is CASSSTPQLNEKLFF. CDR3 bases: TGTGCCAGCAGTTCCACACCACAACTTAATGAAAAACTGTTTTTT.

The gene calls are TRBV28 and TRBJ1-1; D is uncertain. Germline loops: CDR1 MDHEN, CDR2 SYDVKM. There are 15 residues in the CDR3. V lost 5 bases and J 7 bases, leaving 20 bases between the germline ends. The CDR3 protein is CASSTPIRTRGEAFF. In DNA form, the CDR3 reads TGTGCCAGCAGTACCCCGATAAGGACGCGGGGTGAAGCTTTCTTT.

The V call is TRBV4-1, the J call TRBJ2-3, with 8 positions matching TRBD2. J lost 0 bases, V lost 1 base, and 6 bases had no gene match. Germline loops: CDR1 MGHRA, CDR2 YSYEKL. CDR3 length: 17 residues. The CDR3, as DNA: TGCGCCAGCAGCCAAGTGGAGACTAGCGCGAGCACAGATACGCAGTATTTT. It yields the protein CASSQVETSASTDTQYF.

The CDR3 DNA sequence: TGTGCCAGCAGCCCTAGAATCGGCGGGGCAACCGAAGATACGCAGTATTTT. As protein: CASSPRIGGATEDTQYF. The V call is TRBV7-3, the J call TRBJ2-3; perhaps TRBD2 as D (6 bases). Between the trimmed V and J ends, which lost 5 bases and 5 bases, there was a span of 23 bases. This CDR3 spans 17 amino acids. Germline V gives CDR1 SGHTA, CDR2 FQGTGA.

This clone was detected only once. The CDR3 protein is CASSREGRGRADTQYF. In DNA form, the CDR3 reads TGTGCCAGCAGCCGCGAGGGTAGGGGGCGGGCAGATACGCAGTATTTT. This rearrangement joins TRBV5-4 to TRBJ2-3, with 7 bases fitting TRBD1. This CDR3 comprises 16 residues. V shed 4 bases and J 4 bases; nucleotides not matched to a gene: 12. Per germline, CDR1 SGHNT and CDR2 YYREEE (reference sequence).

This clone was seen only once. This rearrangement joins TRBV30 to TRBJ2-5, with 10 bases aligning to TRBD2. The trim removed 0 bases at V and 4 bases at J, leaving 5 bases unmatched. CDR3 length: 15 amino acids. Germline V gives CDR1 GTSNPN, CDR2 SVGIG (reference sequence). This CDR3 is CAWSVLAGPLETQYF. In DNA form, the CDR3 reads TGTGCCTGGAGTGTACTAGCGGGGCCCCTAGAGACCCAGTACTTC.

V usage is TRBV4-1 and J usage is TRBJ2-3, with a weak D call TRBD2 (5 bases). V was pared by 4 bases and J by 7 bases, with 18 bases between. Per the germline V gene, CDR1 is MGHRA and CDR2 is YSYEKL. This CDR3 has 15 amino acids. The DNA for the CDR3 is TGCGCCAGCAGCCCTCGAATGGGAGTCGAGAATACGCAGTATTTT. Translated: CASSPRMGVENTQYF.

The chain joins TRBV19 to TRBJ2-3; D not certain. Germline assignment: CDR1 LNHDA and CDR2 SQIVND (reference sequence). V lost 6 bases and J lost 1, with 20 bases in between. This CDR3 is built from 17 residues. As DNA, the CDR3 is TGTGCCAGTAGCTTTGGGTTATGGTCACCCCGCACAGATACGCAGTATTTT. Protein: CASSFGLWSPRTDTQYF.

The chain combines TRBV7-2 with TRBJ2-3, with 10 bases identical to TRBD2. CDR1 and CDR2 (germline): SGHTA, FQGNSA. The CDR3 is 17 residues long. The junction had 9 bases not matched to a gene; V was cut back by 2 bases and J by 4 bases. The CDR3 is CASSLPPAGGPSDTQYF. In DNA form, the CDR3 reads TGTGCCAGCAGCTTACCCCCAGCGGGAGGGCCCTCAGATACGCAGTATTTT. Full variable domain (rest looked up from reference TRBV7-2 and TRBJ2-3): GAGVSQSPSNKVTEKGKDVELRCDPISGHTALYWYRQSLGQGLEFLIYFQGNSAPDKSGLPSDRFSAERTGGSVSTLTIQRTQQEDSAVYLCASSLPPAGGPSDTQYFGPGTRLTVL.

This chain connects TRBV10-2 to TRBJ1-2; possible D gene TRBD1, 6 bases. CDR3 length equals 13 residues. V dropped 1 base and J dropped 6 bases, with 9 bases sitting between them. CDR1 and CDR2 (germline): WSHSY, SAAADI. The DNA of the CDR3 is TGCGCCAGCAGTGAGTACAGGGCGAATGGCTACACCTTC. Protein product: CASSEYRANGYTF.

V is TRBV5-8 and J is TRBJ1-5; D is perhaps TRBD1 (5 bases). The length of the CDR3 is 14 residues. Trimming cost V 0 bases and J 5 bases, with 9 bases left between them. CDR1 SGHTS and CDR2 YDEGEE come from the germline V gene. CDR3 in amino acids: CASSLVGEDQPQHF. DNA for the CDR3: TGTGCCAGCAGCTTGGTGGGGGAGGATCAGCCCCAGCATTTT.

V usage is TRBV7-2 and J usage is TRBJ2-7; 11 bases align to TRBD2. CDR1 and CDR2 from the germline V gene are SGHTA and FQGNSA. Trimming cost V 1 base and J 2 bases; bases outside gene matches: 13. This CDR3 region has 19 residues. CDR3: CASSLDGSGRATLTYEQYF. The DNA of the CDR3 is TGTGCCAGCAGCTTAGACGGTAGCGGGAGGGCCACCCTCACCTACGAGCAGTACTTC.

The gene calls are TRBV7-9 and TRBJ2-7, with D possibly being TRBD2 (6 bases). The CDR3 covers 11 residues. V was pared by 5 bases and J by 11 bases, with 13 bases between. Germline values: CDR1 SEHNR, CDR2 FQNEAQ (reference sequence). CDR3 sequence: CASSAGLSEYF. As DNA, the CDR3 is TGTGCCAGCAGCGCGGGACTGAGCGAGTACTTC.

The gene calls are TRBV27 and TRBJ1-5, with TRBD1 identical over 7 bases. Germline V gives CDR1 MNHEY, CDR2 SMNVEV (reference sequence). The V and J ends lost 0 bases and 3 bases, in that order; junction bases with no gene match: 8. The CDR3 runs 17 residues. For the CDR3, the DNA is TGTGCCAGCAGTTTATCCCTGACAGGGCGAGACAATCAGCCCCAGCATTTT. This gives the protein CASSLSLTGRDNQPQHF.

The chain links TRBV28 to TRBJ1-5, with a possible D match to TRBD1 (6 bases). The V gene lost 2 bases and the J gene lost 4 bases, with 15 bases spanning the gap. The CDR3 totals 16 residues. The germline gives CDR1 MDHEN, CDR2 SYDVKM. CDR3 protein: CASSLKNRVRNQPQHF. The DNA for the CDR3 is TGTGCCAGCAGTTTAAAAAACAGGGTTAGGAATCAGCCCCAGCATTTT.

This clone came up a few times. The chain recombines TRBV7-2 with TRBJ1-5; D possibly corresponds to TRBD1 (5 bases). There are 17 residues in the CDR3. Germline V gene lookup returns CDR1 SGHTA and CDR2 FQGNSA. V was cut by 3 bases and J by 4 bases, with 19 bases left in between. CDR3 nucleotides: TGTGCCAGCAGCTTGTTCCGGGACCGTAACCGAAATCAGCCCCAGCATTTT. Amino acids: CASSLFRDRNRNQPQHF.

Concerning this clone itself: Its ends do not fully match the called genes, so a read error is possible. The chain links TRBV7-8 to TRBJ2-5, with TRBD2 as a possible D gene (7 bases). The germline gives CDR1 SGHVS, CDR2 FQNEAQ. The CDR3 length is 14 residues. The CDR3 loop is CASSRIGGQVTQYF. Written as DNA, the CDR3 is TGTGCCAGCAGCCGGATCGGGGGGCAAGTGACCCAGTACTTC.

This clone occurred once. The chain is built from TRBV7-6 and TRBJ2-3; 11 bases are shared with TRBD2. Germline V CDR1 and CDR2: SGHVS, FNYEAQ. The CDR3 has 17 residues. Germline trimming cut 1 base from V and 3 bases from J; bases unmatched to any gene: 6. The CDR3 loop reads CASSLGGRTSGTDTQYF. The CDR3 DNA sequence: TGTGCCAGCAGCTTAGGAGGAAGGACTAGCGGGACAGATACGCAGTATTTT.

The rearrangement joins TRBV29-1 to TRBJ2-5; 7 nucleotides agree with TRBD2. CDR1 SQVTM and CDR2 ANQGSEA come from the germline V gene. After removal of 0 bases from V and 2 bases from J, the junction contained 6 bases not matched to a gene. The CDR3 contains 15 residues. The DNA of the CDR3 is TGCAGCGTTGAAGAGGGGCGGGAGTCTCAAGAGACCCAGTACTTC. Translating gives CSVEEGRESQETQYF.

The J gene is TRBJ2-7, the V gene TRBV7-2; maybe TRBD2 (6 bases). With 5 bases removed from V and 6 bases from J, the gap between germline ends came to 8 bases. The CDR3 contains 11 residues. Germline CDR1 and CDR2: SGHTA and FQGNSA. The DNA of the CDR3 is TGTGCCAGCAGCCAGGGACTCGAGCAGTACTTC. This gives the protein CASSQGLEQYF.

The rearrangement links TRBV5-1 to TRBJ2-1; D is undetermined. The CDR3 sequence is 15 residues long. Germline lookup yields CDR1 SGHRS and CDR2 YFSETQ. Between the trimmed V and J ends, which lost 5 bases and 2 bases, there was a span of 14 bases. CDR3 sequence (DNA): TGCGCCAGCAGTTACGTTTGGAGAGCCTACAATGAGCAGTTCTTC. Protein sequence: CASSYVWRAYNEQFF.